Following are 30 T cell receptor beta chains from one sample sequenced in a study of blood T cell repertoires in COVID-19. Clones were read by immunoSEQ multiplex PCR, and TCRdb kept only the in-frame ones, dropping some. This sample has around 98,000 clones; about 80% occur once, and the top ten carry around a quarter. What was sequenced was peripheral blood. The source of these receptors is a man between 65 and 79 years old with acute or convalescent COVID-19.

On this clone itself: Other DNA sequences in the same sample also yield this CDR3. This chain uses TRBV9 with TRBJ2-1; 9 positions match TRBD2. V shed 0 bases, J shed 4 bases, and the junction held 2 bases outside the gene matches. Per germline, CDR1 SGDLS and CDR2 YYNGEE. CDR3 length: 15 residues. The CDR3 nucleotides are TGTGCCAGCAGCGTAGTTGCGGGAGGGTACAATGAGCAGTTCTTC. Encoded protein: CASSVVAGGYNEQFF.

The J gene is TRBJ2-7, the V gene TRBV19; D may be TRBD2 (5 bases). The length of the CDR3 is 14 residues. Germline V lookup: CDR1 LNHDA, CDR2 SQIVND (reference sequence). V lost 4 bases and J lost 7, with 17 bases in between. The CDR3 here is CASSTGSRSGEQYF. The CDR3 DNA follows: TGTGCCAGTAGTACCGGGTCACGATCGGGGGAGCAGTACTTC.

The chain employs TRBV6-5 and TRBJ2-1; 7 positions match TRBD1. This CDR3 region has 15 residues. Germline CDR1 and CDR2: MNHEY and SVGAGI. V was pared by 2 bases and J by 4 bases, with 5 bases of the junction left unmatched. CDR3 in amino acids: CASSYPGQAYNEQFF. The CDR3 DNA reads TGTGCCAGCAGTTACCCAGGACAGGCATACAATGAGCAGTTCTTC.

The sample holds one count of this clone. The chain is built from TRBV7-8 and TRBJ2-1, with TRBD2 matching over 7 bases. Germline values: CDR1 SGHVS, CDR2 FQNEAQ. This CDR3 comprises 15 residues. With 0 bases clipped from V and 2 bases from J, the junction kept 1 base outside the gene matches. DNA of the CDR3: TGTGCCAGCAGCTTAGCGGGGGGGACCTACAATGAGCAGTTCTTC. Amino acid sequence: CASSLAGGTYNEQFF.

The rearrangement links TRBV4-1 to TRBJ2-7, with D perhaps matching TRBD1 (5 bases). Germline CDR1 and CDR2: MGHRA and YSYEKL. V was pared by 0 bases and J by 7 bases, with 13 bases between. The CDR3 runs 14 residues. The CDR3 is CASSQDSQGLEQYF. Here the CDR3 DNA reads TGCGCCAGCAGCCAAGATTCTCAGGGCTTAGAGCAGTACTTC.

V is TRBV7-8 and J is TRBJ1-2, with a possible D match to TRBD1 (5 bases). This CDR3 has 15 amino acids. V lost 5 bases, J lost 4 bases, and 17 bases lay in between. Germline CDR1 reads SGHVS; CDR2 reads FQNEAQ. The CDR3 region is CASSPRADSRYGYTF. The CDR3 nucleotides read TGTGCCAGCAGCCCCCGGGCCGACAGTCGCTATGGCTACACCTTC. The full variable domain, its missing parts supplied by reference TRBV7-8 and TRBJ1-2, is GAGVSQSPRYKVAKRGQDVALRCDPISGHVSLFWYQQALGQGPEFLTYFQNEAQLDKSGLPSDRFFAERPEGSVSTLKIQRTQQEDSAVYLCASSPRADSRYGYTFGSGTRLTVV.

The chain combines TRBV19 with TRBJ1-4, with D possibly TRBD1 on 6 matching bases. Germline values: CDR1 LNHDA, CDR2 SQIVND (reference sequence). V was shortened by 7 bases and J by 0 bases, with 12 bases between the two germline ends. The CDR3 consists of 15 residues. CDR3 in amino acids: CASNNRVATNEKLFF. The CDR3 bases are TGTGCCAGTAACAACAGGGTTGCAACTAATGAAAAACTGTTTTTT.

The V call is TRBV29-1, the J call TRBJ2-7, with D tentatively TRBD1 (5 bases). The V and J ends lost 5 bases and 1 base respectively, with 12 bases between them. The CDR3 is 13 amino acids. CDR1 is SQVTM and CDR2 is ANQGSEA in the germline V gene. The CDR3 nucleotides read TGCAGCGTTAAGACAGTGAATTCCTACGAGCAGTACTTC. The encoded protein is CSVKTVNSYEQYF.

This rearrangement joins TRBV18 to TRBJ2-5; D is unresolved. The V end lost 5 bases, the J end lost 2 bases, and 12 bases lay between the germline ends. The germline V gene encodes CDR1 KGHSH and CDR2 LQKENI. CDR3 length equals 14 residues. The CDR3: CASSIRQDQETQYF. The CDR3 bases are TGTGCCAGCTCAATACGACAAGATCAAGAGACCCAGTACTTC.

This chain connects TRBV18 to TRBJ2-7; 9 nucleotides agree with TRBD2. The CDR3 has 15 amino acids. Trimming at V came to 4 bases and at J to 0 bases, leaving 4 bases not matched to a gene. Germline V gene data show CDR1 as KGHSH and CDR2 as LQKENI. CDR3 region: CASSLSGRSSYEQYF. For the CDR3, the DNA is TGTGCCAGCTCACTGAGCGGGAGGAGCTCCTACGAGCAGTACTTC. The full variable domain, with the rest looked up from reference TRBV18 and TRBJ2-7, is NAGVMQNPRHLVRRRGQEARLRCSPMKGHSHVYWYRQLPEEGLKFMVYLQKENIIDESGMPKERFSAEFPKEGPSILRIQQVVRGDSAAYFCASSLSGRSSYEQYFGPGTRLTVT.

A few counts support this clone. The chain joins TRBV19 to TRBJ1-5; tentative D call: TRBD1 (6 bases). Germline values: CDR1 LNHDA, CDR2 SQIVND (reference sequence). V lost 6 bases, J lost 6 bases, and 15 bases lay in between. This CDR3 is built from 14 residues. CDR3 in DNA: TGTGCCAGTAGGAACCGGGACACGGGTCAGCCCCAGCATTTT. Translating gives CASRNRDTGQPQHF.

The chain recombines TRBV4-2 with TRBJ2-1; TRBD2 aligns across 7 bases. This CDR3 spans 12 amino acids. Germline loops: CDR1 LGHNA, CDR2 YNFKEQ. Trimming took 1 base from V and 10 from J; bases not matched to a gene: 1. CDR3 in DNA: TGTGCCAGCAGCCAAGCCGGGGGGGAGCAGTTCTTC. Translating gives CASSQAGGEQFF.

Here the CDR3 reads CASSLGQGSYNEKLFF. The CDR3 nucleotides read TGTGCCAGCAGCTTGGGACAGGGGTCTTACAATGAAAAACTGTTTTTT. This sequence joins TRBV5-8 and TRBJ1-4; 8 positions match TRBD1. The germline V gene has CDR1 SGHTS and CDR2 YDEGEE. CDR3 size: 16 residues. Losses at the gene ends were 0 bases for V and 5 bases for J; bases not matched to a gene: 6.

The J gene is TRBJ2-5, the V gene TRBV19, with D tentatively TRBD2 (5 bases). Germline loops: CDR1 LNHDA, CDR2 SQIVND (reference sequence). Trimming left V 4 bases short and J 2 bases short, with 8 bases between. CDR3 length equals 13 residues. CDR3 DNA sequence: TGTGCCAGTAGTAATCGGGGACAAGAGACCCAGTACTTC. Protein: CASSNRGQETQYF.

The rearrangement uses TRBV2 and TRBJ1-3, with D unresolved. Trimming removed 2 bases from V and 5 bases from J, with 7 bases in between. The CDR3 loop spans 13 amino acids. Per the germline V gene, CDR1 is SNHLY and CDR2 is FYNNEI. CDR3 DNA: TGTGCCAGCAGTGAACCGGGGAGAAACACCATATATTTT. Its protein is CASSEPGRNTIYF.

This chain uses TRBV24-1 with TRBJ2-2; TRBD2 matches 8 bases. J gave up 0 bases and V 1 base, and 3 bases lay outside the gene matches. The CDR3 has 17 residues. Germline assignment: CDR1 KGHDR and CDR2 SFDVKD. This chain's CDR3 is CATSDFGGVSNTGELFF. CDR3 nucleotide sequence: TGTGCCACCAGTGATTTCGGGGGGGTTTCGAACACCGGGGAGCTGTTTTTT.

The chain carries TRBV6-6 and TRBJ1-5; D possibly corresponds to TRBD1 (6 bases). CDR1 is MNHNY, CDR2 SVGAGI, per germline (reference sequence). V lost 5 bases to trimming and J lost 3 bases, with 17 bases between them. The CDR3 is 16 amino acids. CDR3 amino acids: CASSTRQEVNNQPQHF. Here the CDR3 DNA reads TGTGCCAGCAGTACCCGACAGGAGGTGAACAATCAGCCCCAGCATTTT.

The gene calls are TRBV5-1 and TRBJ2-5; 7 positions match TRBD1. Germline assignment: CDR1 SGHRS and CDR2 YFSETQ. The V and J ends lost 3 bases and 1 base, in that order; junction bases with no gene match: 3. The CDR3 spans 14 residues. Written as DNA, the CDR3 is TGCGCCAGCAGCTCCGACAGGGCCCAAGAGACCCAGTACTTC. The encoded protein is CASSSDRAQETQYF.

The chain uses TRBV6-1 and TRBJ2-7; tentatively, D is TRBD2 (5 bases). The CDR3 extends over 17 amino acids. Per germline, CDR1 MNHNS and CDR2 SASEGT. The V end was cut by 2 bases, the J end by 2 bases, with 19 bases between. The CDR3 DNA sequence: TGTGCCAGCAGTGAAAGTTGGGAGCTTCAGGCCCCCTACGAGCAGTACTTC. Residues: CASSESWELQAPYEQYF.

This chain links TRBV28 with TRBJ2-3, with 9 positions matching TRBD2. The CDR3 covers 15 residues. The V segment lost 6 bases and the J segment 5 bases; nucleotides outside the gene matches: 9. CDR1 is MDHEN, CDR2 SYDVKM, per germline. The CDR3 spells CASSRSGSRRDTQYF. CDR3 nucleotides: TGTGCCAGCAGCCGTAGCGGGAGCAGGAGAGATACGCAGTATTTT.

The CDR3, as DNA: TGTGCCAGTAGTATAGTTACCAACAGGGGAGCTAACTATGGCTACACCTTC. Encoded protein: CASSIVTNRGANYGYTF. The chain uses TRBV19 and TRBJ1-2, with TRBD1 identical over 7 bases. CDR3 size: 17 residues. Looked up from germline, CDR1 is LNHDA and CDR2 is SQIVND (reference sequence). Trimming cost V 1 base and J 0 bases; bases outside gene matches: 8.

The CDR3 sequence: CASNGGPGYGYTF. Here the CDR3 DNA reads TGTGCCAGTAACGGGGGGCCCGGCTATGGCTACACCTTC. The V and J genes are TRBV19 and TRBJ1-2; D may be TRBD1 (6 bases). Deletions cut 7 bases from V and 4 bases from J, with 13 bases between. This CDR3 is 13 amino acids long. The germline gives CDR1 LNHDA, CDR2 SQIVND (reference sequence).

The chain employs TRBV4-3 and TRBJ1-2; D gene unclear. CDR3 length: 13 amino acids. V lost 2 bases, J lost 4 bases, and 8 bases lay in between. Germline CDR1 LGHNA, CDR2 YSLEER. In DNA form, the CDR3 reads TGCGCCAGCAGCCAAACAACCCTCTATGGCTACACCTTC. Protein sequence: CASSQTTLYGYTF.

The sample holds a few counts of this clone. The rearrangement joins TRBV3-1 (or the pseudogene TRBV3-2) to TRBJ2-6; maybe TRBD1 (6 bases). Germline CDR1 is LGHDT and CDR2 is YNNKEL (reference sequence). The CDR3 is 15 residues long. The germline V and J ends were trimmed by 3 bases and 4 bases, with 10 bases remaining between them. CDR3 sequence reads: CASSHTGQGANVLTF. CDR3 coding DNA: TGTGCCAGCAGCCATACAGGGCAAGGGGCCAACGTCCTGACTTTC.

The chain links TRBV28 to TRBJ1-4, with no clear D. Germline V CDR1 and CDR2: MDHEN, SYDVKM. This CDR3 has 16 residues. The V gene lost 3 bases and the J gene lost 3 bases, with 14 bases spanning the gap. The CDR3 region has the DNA TGTGCCAGCAGTTTCACGGGAATTTGGGCTAATGAAAAACTGTTTTTT. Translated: CASSFTGIWANEKLFF. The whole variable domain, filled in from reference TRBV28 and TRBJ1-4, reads DVKVTQSSRYLVKRTGEKVFLECVQDMDHENMFWYRQDPGLGLRLIYFSYDVKMKEKGDIPEGYSVSREKKERFSLILESASTNQTSMYLCASSFTGIWANEKLFFGSGTQLSVL.

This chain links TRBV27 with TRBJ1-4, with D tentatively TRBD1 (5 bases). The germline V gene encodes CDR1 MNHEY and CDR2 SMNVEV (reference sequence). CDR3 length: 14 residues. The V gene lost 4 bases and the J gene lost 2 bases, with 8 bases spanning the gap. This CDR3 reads CASSSSGTNEKLFF. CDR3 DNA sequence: TGTGCCAGCAGTTCTTCAGGGACTAATGAAAAACTGTTTTTT.

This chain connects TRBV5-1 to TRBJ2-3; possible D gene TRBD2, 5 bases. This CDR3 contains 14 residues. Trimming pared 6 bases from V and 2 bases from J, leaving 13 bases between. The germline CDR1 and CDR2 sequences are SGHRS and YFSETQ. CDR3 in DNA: TGCGCCAGCACCGAACGGGGTCCCACAGATACGCAGTATTTT. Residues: CASTERGPTDTQYF.

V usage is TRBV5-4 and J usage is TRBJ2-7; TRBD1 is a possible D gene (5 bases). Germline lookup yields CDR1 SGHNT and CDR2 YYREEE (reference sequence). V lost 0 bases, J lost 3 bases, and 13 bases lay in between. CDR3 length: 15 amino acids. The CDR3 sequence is CASSLEGRVDYEQYF. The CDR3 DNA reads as TGTGCCAGCAGCTTGGAAGGCAGGGTGGACTACGAGCAGTACTTC. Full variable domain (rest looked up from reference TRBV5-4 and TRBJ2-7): ETGVTQSPTHLIKTRGQQVTLRCSSQSGHNTVSWYQQALGQGPQFIFQYYREEENGRGNFPPRFSGLQFPNYSSELNVNALELDDSALYLCASSLEGRVDYEQYFGPGTRLTVT.

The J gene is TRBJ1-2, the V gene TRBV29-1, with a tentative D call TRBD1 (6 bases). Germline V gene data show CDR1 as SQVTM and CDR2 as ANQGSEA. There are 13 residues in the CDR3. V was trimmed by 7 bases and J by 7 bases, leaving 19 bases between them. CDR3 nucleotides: TGCAGCGCCTCCTCGGGCAGGGGCTCTGGCTACACCTTC. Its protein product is CSASSGRGSGYTF. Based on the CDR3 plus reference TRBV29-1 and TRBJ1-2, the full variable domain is SAVISQKPSRDICQRGTSLTIQCQVDSQVTMMFWYRQQPGQSLTLIATANQGSEATYESGFVIDKFPISRPNLTFSTLTVSNMSPEDSSIYLCSASSGRGSGYTFGSGTRLTVV.

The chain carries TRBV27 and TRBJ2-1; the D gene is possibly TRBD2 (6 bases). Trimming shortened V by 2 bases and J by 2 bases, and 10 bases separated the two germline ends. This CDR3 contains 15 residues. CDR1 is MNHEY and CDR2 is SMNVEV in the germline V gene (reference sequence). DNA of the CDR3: TGTGCCAGCAGTTTAAGGGAGGCCACCTACAATGAGCAGTTCTTC. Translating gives CASSLREATYNEQFF.